Reported below is one T cell receptor beta chain. What this receptor recognizes is not known. No per-base quality is available; no much larger clone lies one base away. The data were taken from a study of cytomegalovirus exposure and HLA in healthy donors (dated 2017 in TCRdb). Looking at the study overall: An earlier analysis of several hundred of the donors reported 250 to 350 Gb of sequence data and about 100 million unique TCR beta sequences from roughly 200 million T cells. HLA typing included class I and class II loci at four-digit resolution. Besides the first cohort of approximately 670 subjects, a separate validation cohort made up of about 120 different subjects was used. Among around 400 genotyped donors of the cohort, an average of approximately 240,000 unique TCR beta nucleotide sequences were sequenced per donor, roughly a sixth of them non-productive. An early release that covered roughly 600 HLA-typed donors contained approximately 300 gigabases of sequencing data and 70 million to 100 million unique TCR sequences. Every repertoire in the discovery cohort had been generated on one and the same sequencing platform. A few DR-DQ haplotypes were treated as single units for association and clustering because of strong linkage in the cohort. The study profiled the T cell repertoires of under 850 subjects by immunosequencing and related them to cytomegalovirus serostatus. Among the approximately 400 genotyped donors, roughly 80% belonged to the genetic ancestry cluster associated with self-reported Caucasian donors. To predict cytomegalovirus infection status, the study brought together high-throughput TCR immunosequencing, statistical association of individual TCRs with disease status, and machine learning. Donor age, sex, ethnicity and CMV serostatus were collected together with the repertoire data. In an earlier analysis of 587 of the donors, high-throughput TCR beta sequencing was used to judge whether each TCR beta V gene segment behaved as functional or pseudogenic. The number of typed donors differed by locus: about 620-640 for A, B, C, DRB1 and DQB1; approximately 540 for DQA1; approximately 600 for DPA1; and around 490 for DPB1. A later genetic analysis took genome-wide SNP genotypes for about three fifths of the roughly 700 donors and used that subset as a discovery cohort. The study aimed to test whether signatures of past pathogen exposure could be identified by cataloging public T cell receptors. A later analysis re-analyzed previously published TCR beta repertoires from 660 or so donors and added high-resolution HLA genotyping to study TCR occurrence patterns. Rather than drawing on any new phenotypic data, the later analysis identified candidate immune exposures from TCR beta sequences and the way those sequences occurred across donors. On the study overall, not on this receptor specifically: A few of the identified cytomegalovirus-associated TCR beta chains were confirmed in vitro to be specific for cytomegalovirus antigens. The 87-base-pair reads could not distinguish some IMGT-functional V segments, including TRBV6-2 and TRBV6-3, so those segments were excluded. Because HLA typing was unavailable for some donors at each locus, only the typed subset was used in association tests. A further reported finding was that TCR beta sequences accurately predicted the HLA-A and HLA-B alleles for most subjects in the first cohort. An association between a missense DCLRE1C variant and V-gene and J-gene trimming of TCR beta chains was found in a later genetic analysis and replicated in an independent cohort. Specific HLA alleles were associated with over 15,000 TCR beta sequences at a false discovery rate of 0.05 in a later analysis. This cohort had only TCR beta chains sequenced, and the lack of alpha or paired-chain data limited which features could be detected. Because counts were too low, some 17 rarely observed V segments, including chromosome 9 orphons, were left out of the earlier analysis of 500 to 750 of the donors. Compared with equally common non-associated chains, HLA-associated TCR beta chains in a later analysis were more clonally expanded and had lower generation probabilities. Strong co-occurrence of HLA alleles, especially DR and DQ, made assigning TCR associations to individual alleles difficult. Most TCR sequences were observed very rarely across donors, whereas some public TCRs were present in many individuals. In an earlier analysis of around 600 of the donors, most TCR beta V segments were observed in productive rearrangements about 87% or about 30% of the time, broadly matching IMGT annotations. In a later analysis, TCR association rates were found to vary across HLA loci, with the most associated TCRs seen for DRB1 alleles and the fewest for HLA-C alleles. According to a later analysis, parvovirus B19, influenza, CMV and Epstein-Barr virus appeared linked to several top co-occurrence clusters. According to a later analysis, most CMV-associated TCR beta chains appeared to be HLA-restricted, and the HLA associations seemed to be driven largely by CMV exposure. Correlated functional status among segregating V segments might be attributable to linkage disequilibrium, but an unknown experimental factor could not be ruled out. Cytomegalovirus status was reported to be diagnosed by the classifier with high specificity and sensitivity in both the original and validation cohorts. According to the authors, the approach could potentially be generalized to other disease states and immunological phenotypes. In a later genetic analysis, fewer N-insertions in productive TCRs were reported among donors in an Asian-associated ancestry cluster than the 666-donor mean. A cluster of highly shared sequence variants was judged likely to represent a technical artifact of the sequencing pipeline. In the study, some 180 TCR beta chains were listed as associated with cytomegalovirus. The only immune exposure information available for the cohort was CMV serostatus. Presence/absence analyses assumed roughly uniform sequencing depth across donors, an assumption that may not hold.

Library preparation employed the immunoSEQ multiplex PCR assay. The multiplex PCR relied on a mix of 60 forward primers for TCR Vbeta segments and 13 reverse primers for TCR Jbeta segments. Amplification of the CDR3 region of rearranged TCR beta genes was performed with a multiplex PCR assay on genomic DNA. Amplified TCR beta libraries were sequenced as 87-base-pair reads on the Illumina HiSeq System. Under the source paper's analysis protocol: Across the 700 or so repertoires, a later analysis counted around 80 million unique TCR beta chains, roughly 11 million of which were shared by at least two donors. To remove PCR and sequencing errors, raw reads were error-corrected and collapsed into unique sequences using a nearest-neighbor algorithm that merged closely related sequences. Alignment of CDR3 sequences to IMGT reference sequences was used to assign V, D and J gene segments. For a sequence to be retained, a match of at least six nucleotides to both a V gene segment and a J gene segment was required. Rearrangements were called productive when the CDR3 lacked stop codons and stayed in frame with V and J; all others were non-productive. Following IMGT convention, CDR3 was defined as the stretch from the second conserved V-encoded cysteine to the conserved J-encoded phenylalanine. In an earlier analysis of more than 550 of the donors, sequences lacking an unambiguous match to a single V gene segment were excluded. In an earlier analysis of some 590 of the donors, a V segment was called functional when productive rearrangements were above 56.7%, and segregating when the standard deviation between donors exceeded 5%. To diagnose cytomegalovirus status from the catalog of TCR beta chain sequences, a statistical classification framework was built. A later analysis assigned V and J genes by comparing TCR nucleotide sequences with IMGT/GENE-DB human TR gene sequences. A later analysis assigned CDR3 sequences and most-parsimonious VDJ recombination scenarios with the TCRdist pipeline. A later analysis defined each TCR beta chain by its CDR3 amino acid sequence plus V-gene family, and excluded reads lacking a unique V-gene family. As a way to deal with suspected cross-contamination and a sequencing artifact, a later analysis dropped under 600 nucleotide sequences that were highly shared and had low generation probability. In a later analysis, a clonal expansion index was calculated for each public chain from normalized within-repertoire ranks of inferred template counts. In a later analysis, generation probabilities were computed using a VDJ recombination model fitted to out-of-frame rearrangements, and the results were checked against IGoR. A later analysis scored TCR-TCR, TCR-HLA and TCR-CMV co-occurrence with hypergeometric tests, applying a repertoire-size bias correction to TCR pairs. In a later analysis, false discovery rates were estimated by permuting HLA or CMV assignments 20 times. A later analysis grouped co-occurring TCRs with DBSCAN, adding TCRdist sequence similarity when clustering within HLA-allele-positive subsets. Repertoires with fewer than 30,000 or more than 120,000 public chains, plus five repertoires with anomalous nucleotide sharing, were excluded from co-occurrence clustering. Imported from immuneACCESS, the table was reduced by TCRdb to in-frame sequences with V and J called. These copies leave out some clones; in studies compared against another copy, an unresolved V gene accounts for under half, and the cause of the remainder is not known. The V and J calls and clone size are taken from that table; D and trimming were inferred from the DNA. The sample table holds about 140,000 clones, of which just over 70% were seen once. About 1.5% of the sample belongs to the ten largest clones.

V lost 3 bases and J lost 9 bases, and the count of bases not matched to a germline gene is 7. CDR1 and CDR2, looked up from the germline V gene (reference sequence), are LNHNV and YYDKDF. The CDR3, from cysteine to phenylalanine, totals 15 residues. Just CDR3 DNA is preserved here, 45 bases in frame from base 1. The cohort consisted of 666 healthy bone marrow donors. At the time of sampling, every cohort member was nominally healthy, though immune exposures that went unrecorded were likely present. The donor was CMV seronegative and belonged to the group of 350 to 400 seronegative cohort members. Every donor gave a peripheral blood sample, and the peripheral blood mononuclear cells from that sample were used for TCR beta sequencing. Genomic DNA extraction from the blood cell samples was performed with the Qiagen DNeasy Blood Extraction Kit.

The TCR comes from a woman aged 25 to 45 in good health and CMV-seronegative. Material: PBMCs. Recombination connected TRBV15 to TRBJ2-3, and 12 junction bases match TRBD2. This receptor has the CDR3 CATSRPSGGASTQYF. The DNA reads TGTGCCACCAGCAGGCCTAGCGGGGGGGCCTCGACGCAGTATTTT.